Sequencing of this T cell receptor beta chain was carried out in a study of T cell responses to AZD1222 COVID-19 vaccine. Study-level background: Investigators merged groups given second doses at roughly 4 or roughly 12 weeks. Study conclusions and caveats: The donor cohort was predominantly white British with a female majority, and clonal diversity may have been underestimated. Among those given AZD1222, only six or seven were seropositive at baseline.

Here immunoSEQ multiplex PCR was the method, and the copy in TCRdb shows in-frame clones only, minus some. Found here are 90,000 to 110,000 clones, roughly 84% of them singletons; the top ten hold roughly 18%. In the case of this clone: The antigen is undetermined.

Trimming removed 7 bases at V and 12 bases at J, with 13 bases between. This CDR3 comprises 12 residues. Germline CDR1 is SNHLY and CDR2 is FYNNEI. The chain has TRBV2 and TRBJ1-6, with D unclear. This sample comprised peripheral blood, obtained on day 0 of AZD1222 vaccination. This TCR derives from an adult in good health. The chain's CDR3 is CASKSRVGPLHF. The CDR3 nucleotides read TGTGCCAGCAAGTCCCGGGTGGGACCCCTCCACTTT.